The rows below give T cell receptor beta chains drawn from one sample of a study of monozygotic twins with cystic fibrosis. Sequencing used immunoSEQ multiplex PCR; TCRdb keeps in-frame clones, though not all of them. The table lists 35,000 or so clones, under 90% of them singletons, with roughly 1.8% in the top ten. The sample consisted of blood. The receptors stem from a girl under 10 years old with cystic fibrosis. Each CDR3 is given with its conserved first and last residue. A D gene is named only where the DNA matches it firmly. Clone size is not always given. Where it is, it says once, few, many or a class for expanded clones.

D | size | length | J | V | DNA | CDR3
- | - | 14 | TRBJ2-1 | TRBV9 | TGTGCCAGCAGTTTGGGGGTGGGATACAATGAGCAGTTCTTC | CASSLGVGYNEQFF
TRBD1 | - | 14 | TRBJ1-1 | TRBV7-9 | TGTGCCAGCAGCTCGACAGGGCGGGACACTGAAGCTTTCTTT | CASSSTGRDTEAFF
TRBD2 | - | 16 | TRBJ2-5 | TRBV4-1 | TGCGCCAGCAGCCAAGATGGGCGGGGGGTTCAAGAGACCCAGTACTTC | CASSQDGRGVQETQYF
- | - | 15 | TRBJ2-2 | TRBV5-1 | TGCGCCAGCAGTCTCCAGGGAACCTCTTCCGGGGAGCTGTTTTTT | CASSLQGTSSGELFF
- | - | 14 | TRBJ2-1 | TRBV9 | TGTGCCAGCAGCGAAGGGTGGCGGTACAATGAGCAGTTCTTC | CASSEGWRYNEQFF
TRBD2 | - | 17 | TRBJ2-5 | TRBV5-6 | TGTGCCAGCAGCTTGCGACTAGCGGACCTGTACCAAGAGACCCAGTACTTC | CASSLRLADLYQETQYF
- | - | 14 | TRBJ1-1 | TRBV6-1 | TGTGCCAGCAGTGCTCGGACGGTGAACACTGAAGCTTTCTTT | CASSARTVNTEAFF
- | - | 14 | TRBJ2-3 | TRBV19 | TGTGCCAGTAGACGGGATTTCGGCACAGATACGCAGTATTTT | CASRRDFGTDTQYF
- | - | 16 | TRBJ2-7 | TRBV7-8 | TGTGCCAGCAGCTTAGCGCGCGGACAGCCCGCGTACGAGCAGTACTTC | CASSLARGQPAYEQYF
- | - | 16 | TRBJ1-6 | TRBV7-2 | TGTGCCAGCAGCTTAGAGGCAATAAGGAGGAATTCACCCCTCCACTTT | CASSLEAIRRNSPLHF
- | once | 14 | TRBJ2-3 | TRBV2 | TGTGCCAGCAGGGTCGAACTCGACACAGATACGCAGTATTTT | CASRVELDTDTQYF
- | - | 11 | TRBJ2-3 | TRBV5-1 | TGCGCCAGCTCCATGCAGGATACGCAGTATTTT | CASSMQDTQYF
TRBD2 | - | 18 | TRBJ2-2 | TRBV5-1 | TGCGCCAGCACCTCCCGCCCTAGCGGGGGGGGGAACACCGGGGAGCTGTTTTTT | CASTSRPSGGGNTGELFF
- | - | 12 | TRBJ2-5 | TRBV19 | TGTGCCAGTGGGCGTCCTCAAGAGACCCAGTACTTC | CASGRPQETQYF
- | - | 13 | TRBJ2-2 | TRBV29-1 | TGCAGCGTTGTGGCAGATGTGACCGGGGAGCTGTTTTTT | CSVVADVTGELFF
TRBD2 | - | 18 | TRBJ2-3 | TRBV4-2 | TGTGCCAGCAGCCCGGGAGGCCTAGCGGGGGCGAGCACAGATACGCAGTATTTT | CASSPGGLAGASTDTQYF
- | - | 13 | TRBJ2-7 | TRBV5-1 | TGCGCCAGCAGCTTGGGGTTCTTCTACGAGCAGTACTTC | CASSLGFFYEQYF
- | once | 15 | TRBJ1-6 | TRBV6-4 | TGTGCCAGCAGCCCATCCGGGACGGGTAATTCACCCCTCCACTTT | CASSPSGTGNSPLHF
- | - | 15 | TRBJ1-1 | TRBV30 | TGTGCCTGGAGTGTTGGGGTAGGGATGAACACTGAAGCTTTCTTT | CAWSVGVGMNTEAFF
- | - | 11 | TRBJ2-1 | TRBV20-1 | TGCAGTGCTAGATTAGTCAATGAGCAGTTCTTC | CSARLVNEQFF
- | few | 14 | TRBJ2-1 | TRBV7-9 | TGTGCCAGCAGTTACGGGGGACCATACAATGAGCAGTTCTTC | CASSYGGPYNEQFF
- | - | 12 | TRBJ1-2 | TRBV30 | TGTGCCTGGAGCGGAATTAGGACTGGCTACACCTTC | CAWSGIRTGYTF
TRBD1 | - | 15 | TRBJ1-5 | TRBV6-5 | TGTGCCAGCAGTACCGGGACAGGGGAATCTCAGCCCCAGCATTTT | CASSTGTGESQPQHF
- | - | 14 | TRBJ2-5 | TRBV7-2 | TGTGCCAGCAGCTCTTGGGTAGCGGAAGAGACCCAGTACTTC | CASSSWVAEETQYF
- | - | 15 | TRBJ2-5 | TRBV7-2 | TGTGCCAGCAGCTTAGCGAACAGAATACAAGAGACCCAGTACTTC | CASSLANRIQETQYF
- | once | 10 | TRBJ2-5 | TRBV7-8 | TGTGCCAGCAGCCAGGAGACCCAGTACTTC | CASSQETQYF
- | - | 14 | TRBJ1-3 | TRBV7-3 | TGTGCCAGCAGCGAAACAGGGAAAGGAAACACCATATATTTT | CASSETGKGNTIYF
- | - | 16 | TRBJ2-7 | TRBV4-1 | TGCGCCAGCAGCCAAGAACACAGATCCAGCTCCTACGAGCAGTACTTC | CASSQEHRSSSYEQYF
- | once | 11 | TRBJ2-5 | TRBV6-1 | TGTGCCAGCAGTGAAGGGAGTACCCAGTACTTC | CASSEGSTQYF
TRBD1 | - | 13 | TRBJ1-1 | TRBV11-3 | TGTGCCAGCAGCTGCGACAGGGTGACTGAAGCTTTCTTT | CASSCDRVTEAFF
TRBD2 | - | 17 | TRBJ2-1 | TRBV5-1 | TGCGCCAGCAGCTCCCTACGAGGGACTAGCGGGGGTAATGAGCAGTTCTTC | CASSSLRGTSGGNEQFF
TRBD1 | - | 14 | TRBJ1-2 | TRBV6-1 | TGTGCCAGCAGTGAGGGGGACAGGGAGTATGGCTACACCTTC | CASSEGDREYGYTF
- | - | 13 | TRBJ2-1 | TRBV13 | TGTGCCAGCAGGGAAATGAGGGGATTCGGTCAGTTCTTC | CASREMRGFGQFF
TRBD1 | - | 15 | TRBJ1-1 | TRBV6-5 | TGTGCCAGCAGTTACTTACAGGGGCGGCACACTGAAGCTTTCTTT | CASSYLQGRHTEAFF
TRBD1 | - | 15 | TRBJ1-6 | TRBV7-3 | TGTGCCAGCAGCCGGGACAGCGCCTGGCGTTCACCCCTCCACTTT | CASSRDSAWRSPLHF
- | - | 16 | TRBJ1-2 | TRBV19 | TGTGCCAGTCTGAGGGATAGGACAGCCGACCGATATGGCTACACCTTC | CASLRDRTADRYGYTF
- | - | 16 | TRBJ2-1 | TRBV7-9 | TGTGCCAGCAGCCATACTATAGGGGGATCCGACAATGAGCAGTTCTTC | CASSHTIGGSDNEQFF
- | - | 13 | TRBJ1-2 | TRBV6-5 | TGTGCCACCCGGCCCGGGCTGTTGGATGGCTACACCTTC | CATRPGLLDGYTF
TRBD1 | - | 16 | TRBJ2-7 | TRBV4-1 | TGCGCCAGCAGCCAGGCTCCCGGGACAGGGACCTACGAGCAGTACTTC | CASSQAPGTGTYEQYF
- | - | 16 | TRBJ2-7 | TRBV19 | TGTGCCAGTAGTATTTGGGCAACCGGACAGCTATCTGAGCAGTACTTC | CASSIWATGQLSEQYF
TRBD1 | - | 15 | TRBJ2-3 | TRBV7-7 | TGTGCCAGCAGCCTGACAGGGTACGGCGGAGATACGCAGTATTTT | CASSLTGYGGDTQYF
TRBD2 | - | 14 | TRBJ2-7 | TRBV6-5 | TGTGCCAGCAGTTATTCCAGCGGGGGGTACGAGCAGTACTTC | CASSYSSGGYEQYF
TRBD2 | - | 12 | TRBJ2-7 | TRBV19 | TGTGCCAGCACCCGGGACTACTACGAGCAGTACTTC | CASTRDYYEQYF
TRBD1 | few | 13 | TRBJ1-2 | TRBV14 | TGTGCCAGCAGCCCCGACAGGGGGAATGGCTACACCTTC | CASSPDRGNGYTF
- | - | 14 | TRBJ1-4 | TRBV6-5 | TGTGCCAGCGGGGATCTAGGACGTGGTAAAAAACTGTTTTTT | CASGDLGRGKKLFF